Included here is one TCR beta chain sequence, with context. The antigen is unknown. Profiling relied on immunoSEQ multiplex PCR, and the TCRdb table lists in-frame clones only, not all of them. The sample has about 55,000 clones; 86% are singletons. These data are taken from a study of OX40 agonist ivuxolimab in advanced cancers. Study findings and constraints: Expanded clones were, on average, more numerous in CD8+ T cells than in CD4+. At doses 0.1 to 3.0 mg/kg, CD4+ and CD8+ clones expanded.

The CDR3 has 12 amino acids. From germline, CDR1 is SGHAT and CDR2 FQNNGV. Sequences were derived from CD4+ or CD8+ T cells sorted from blood, sampled in a trial of the OX40 agonist ivuxolimab. The sequence came from an adult with an advanced solid tumor such as melanoma, head and neck, liver or kidney cancer. The rearrangement uses TRBV11-2 and TRBJ2-5; D uncertain. The end of the DNA is better explained by TRBJ2-7, so the J call may be wrong. As DNA, the CDR3 is TGTGCCAGCAGCCTCGACGGGCTCGAGCAGTACTTC. Protein: CASSLDGLEQYF.